This TCR beta chain comes out of a study of human T cells and chemical hapten exposure. The V gene's germline CDR1 is MDHEN and CDR2 SYDVKM. The CDR3 runs to 14 residues. Between the trimmed V and J ends, which lost 3 bases and 5 bases, there was a span of 11 bases. Time point reported: patch test 2, 6 weeks after DPC sensitization. The treatment: therapeutic diphenylcyclopropenone sensitization with weekly scalp DPC. Blood draws came first, before each patch test. The template was total RNA from unfractionated whole blood. A single record per CDR3 protein comes from TCRdb applying MiXCR to the RACE reads. Among approximately 350,000 distinct CDR3 sequences listed, about 6% were seen once.

The genes are TRBV28 and TRBJ1-5, with D tentatively TRBD1 (5 bases). This sequence originates from a woman under 30 with alopecia areata. Some clones in this sample may be carry-over from other donors' samples. The sample in question was whole blood, obtained in connection with sensitization to the hapten diphenylcyclopropenone (DPC). The CDR3 DNA sequence: TGTGCCAGCAGTTTCGGGACCCCCGATCAGCCCCAGCATTTT. Amino acid sequence: CASSFGTPDQPQHF.